This T cell receptor (beta chain) was sequenced during a study of T cell responses to AZD1222 COVID-19 vaccine. Study-wide results and limits: Most donors were white British, females outnumbered males, and clonal diversity was possibly underestimated. Spike-specific TCR repertoires showed rising breadth and depth after two AZD1222 doses.

Assay used: immunoSEQ multiplex PCR; TCRdb lists only in-frame clones, some missing. The table lists 140,000 to 150,000 clones, about 89% of them singletons, with roughly 4.7% in the top ten. As concerns this clone: What it binds is unknown.

V trimming: 5 bases; J trimming: 10 bases; junction bases outside the gene matches: 8. The CDR3 runs 13 residues. CDR1 SGHTA and CDR2 FQGNSA come from the germline V gene. The sample consisted of peripheral blood, taken on day 0 of AZD1222 vaccination. The V call is TRBV7-2, the J call TRBJ1-5; 7 bases align to TRBD1. This clonotype was obtained from an adult in good health. CDR3 coding DNA: TGTGCCAGCAGCCCAGGGGGGATCTTACCCCAGCATTTT. It codes for CASSPGGILPQHF.